Listed below are T cell receptor beta chains from one sample, sequenced in a study of beta chain features in type 1 diabetes. Produced via immunoSEQ multiplex PCR; TCRdb's table is partial and in-frame only. This table holds more than 550,000 clones, over 11% found once. What was sequenced was naive CD4+ T cells from blood. These receptors originate from a man aged 18 to 30 with type 1 diabetes. Each CDR3 is given with its conserved first and last residue. Fields, in order: CDR3 protein, J gene, V gene.

CDR3aa: CASSYLRAGKETQYF; j_gene: TRBJ2-5; v_gene: TRBV6-5
CDR3aa: CASKMSGDQPQHF; j_gene: TRBJ1-5; v_gene: TRBV10-2
CDR3aa: CASSTAGEPREAFF; j_gene: TRBJ1-1; v_gene: TRBV28
CDR3aa: CASSEVETYEQYF; j_gene: TRBJ2-7; v_gene: TRBV2
CDR3aa: CASTNSGQGPRDYEQYF; j_gene: TRBJ2-7; v_gene: TRBV5-1
CDR3aa: CASSLDSSYEQYF; j_gene: TRBJ2-7; v_gene: TRBV2
CDR3aa: CAWSVRGRGTSGANVLTF; j_gene: TRBJ2-6; v_gene: TRBV30
CDR3aa: CAWSVSLGELFF; j_gene: TRBJ2-2; v_gene: TRBV30
CDR3aa: CASSLEGPLSEQYF; j_gene: TRBJ2-7; v_gene: TRBV7-9
CDR3aa: CASSVDRGRIIYGYTF; j_gene: TRBJ1-2; v_gene: TRBV9
CDR3aa: CASSWSHQKAGTQYF; j_gene: TRBJ2-3; v_gene: TRBV7-3
CDR3aa: CASSRNLDTQYF; j_gene: TRBJ2-3; v_gene: TRBV9
CDR3aa: CSVKPGARGNVLTF; j_gene: TRBJ2-6; v_gene: TRBV29-1
CDR3aa: CASSGRGEVTDTQYF; j_gene: TRBJ2-3; v_gene: TRBV2
CDR3aa: CASSTYNEQFF; j_gene: TRBJ2-1; v_gene: TRBV19
CDR3aa: CASSSGQDAVTQYF; j_gene: TRBJ2-3; v_gene: TRBV5-4
CDR3aa: CASSSPYRGNEQFF; j_gene: TRBJ2-1; v_gene: TRBV6-6
CDR3aa: CASSLARASSGNTIYF; j_gene: TRBJ1-3; v_gene: TRBV7-9
CDR3aa: CASSYQMGAEAFF; j_gene: TRBJ1-1; v_gene: TRBV28
CDR3aa: CASSVTGNQPQHF; j_gene: TRBJ1-5; v_gene: TRBV25-1
CDR3aa: CASSPENTEAFF; j_gene: TRBJ1-1; v_gene: TRBV18
CDR3aa: CASSTETKVTEAFF; j_gene: TRBJ1-1; v_gene: TRBV28
CDR3aa: CASSVGPGGNNEQFF; j_gene: TRBJ2-1; v_gene: TRBV9
CDR3aa: CASSRDYGYTF; j_gene: TRBJ1-2; v_gene: TRBV7-9
CDR3aa: CAWSPLLGSSGNTIYF; j_gene: TRBJ1-3; v_gene: TRBV30
CDR3aa: CASSFGTNTDTQYF; j_gene: TRBJ2-3; v_gene: TRBV5-4
CDR3aa: CASSLRATGKTNYGYTF; j_gene: TRBJ1-2; v_gene: TRBV7-2
CDR3aa: CSVTRGEGGEAFF; j_gene: TRBJ1-1; v_gene: TRBV29-1
CDR3aa: CSVLAGMSNQPQHF; j_gene: TRBJ1-5; v_gene: TRBV29-1
CDR3aa: CAWSVADRVNEKLFF; j_gene: TRBJ1-4; v_gene: TRBV30
CDR3aa: CASSPATGGYEKLFF; j_gene: TRBJ1-4; v_gene: TRBV18
CDR3aa: CAISQGVSYGYTF; j_gene: TRBJ1-2; v_gene: TRBV10-3
CDR3aa: CASGGTGNTEAFF; j_gene: TRBJ1-1; v_gene: TRBV6-1
CDR3aa: CATGTGTMEYF; j_gene: TRBJ2-7; v_gene: TRBV27
CDR3aa: CASREQGRGGYTF; j_gene: TRBJ1-2; v_gene: TRBV5-4
CDR3aa: CASSLGQFYEQYF; j_gene: TRBJ2-7; v_gene: TRBV5-6
CDR3aa: CASSLEGRGITDTQYF; j_gene: TRBJ2-3; v_gene: TRBV5-1
CDR3aa: CASSPGTSGINEQFF; j_gene: TRBJ2-1; v_gene: TRBV27
CDR3aa: CSATGDTIYF; j_gene: TRBJ1-3; v_gene: TRBV20-1
CDR3aa: CASSSSRGDGQPQHF; j_gene: TRBJ1-5; v_gene: TRBV7-9
CDR3aa: CASSQEAQADEQYF; j_gene: TRBJ2-7; v_gene: TRBV4-2
CDR3aa: CAISDGSLSGKLDTQYF; j_gene: TRBJ2-3; v_gene: TRBV10-3
CDR3aa: CSVGRQGFNYGYTF; j_gene: TRBJ1-2; v_gene: TRBV29-1
CDR3aa: CAAKGALEGFYGYTF; j_gene: TRBJ1-2; v_gene: TRBV27
CDR3aa: CASSPATGPHYEQYF; j_gene: TRBJ2-7; v_gene: TRBV28
CDR3aa: CASSEDPSSYEQYF; j_gene: TRBJ2-7; v_gene: TRBV9
CDR3aa: CASSLAEGFGYTF; j_gene: TRBJ1-2; v_gene: TRBV5-1
CDR3aa: CASSSGTGPSNQPQHF; j_gene: TRBJ1-5; v_gene: TRBV5-1
CDR3aa: CASSQDIQTDTQYF; j_gene: TRBJ2-3; v_gene: TRBV7-2
CDR3aa: CASSVRLGTGYNEQFF; j_gene: TRBJ2-1; v_gene: TRBV2
CDR3aa: CAWSLQGLKGYTF; j_gene: TRBJ1-2; v_gene: TRBV30
CDR3aa: CASSTTGKSYNEQFF; j_gene: TRBJ2-1; v_gene: TRBV7-8